The clone carrying this T cell receptor (beta chain) was counted many times. This record comes from a study of blood T cell repertoires in COVID-19. Study information: Acute-phase and convalescent COVID-19 samples originated in the United States, Italy and Spain.

Trimming left V 5 bases short and J 2 bases short, with 13 bases between. From germline, CDR1 is LNHDA and CDR2 SQIVND (reference sequence). This CDR3 comprises 14 residues. Study processing details: From reference gene primer amplification, estimates of nucleated cell counts were derived. Assay used: immunoSEQ multiplex PCR; TCRdb lists only in-frame clones, some missing. The DNA was the basis for D and trimming; V, J and clone size are from that table. The sample holds a few hundred thousand clones, roughly 84% seen once. The clonotype comes from a man aged 50 or older with active or convalescent COVID-19. The gene calls are TRBV19 and TRBJ2-7, with D tentatively TRBD1 (5 bases). The specimen was peripheral blood. CDR3 amino acids: CASSGMGPTYEQYF. Written as DNA, the CDR3 is TGTGCCAGTAGTGGAATGGGGCCCACCTACGAGCAGTACTTC.